This T cell receptor (beta chain) was found in a study of T cells in Graves' hyperthyroidism and ophthalmopathy. Study-wide context: Pretreatment peripheral blood was obtained at initial diagnosis. Study-level results: Researchers found most expanded thyroid clonotypes above 0.001 in blood as well. Ophthalmopathy stood apart from stable hyperthyroidism in a 13 V-J model.

About this clonotype itself: As yet, its antigen is unknown.

Amplified TCR beta CDR3 regions came from RNA transcripts. TCR CDR3 regions were first amplified by RT-PCR with HTBI primers. Via MiXCR, TCRdb re-called the multiplex PCR reads, giving one row per CDR3 protein. The data hold about 300,000 distinct CDR3 sequences, with roughly a fifth observed a single time. CDR3 size: 13 residues. The germline V gene has CDR1 DFQATT and CDR2 SNEGSKA (reference sequence). Trimming removed 5 bases at V and 8 bases at J, with 15 bases between. The authors took PBMCs from 10 ml fresh peripheral blood. V usage is TRBV20-1 and J usage is TRBJ1-4, with TRBD1 as a possible D gene (6 bases). What was sequenced was blood. This TCR came from a man aged 50 or older with Graves' ophthalmopathy. The CDR3 spells CSAPDRRDEKLFF. The CDR3 DNA follows: TGCAGTGCTCCCGACAGGCGGGACGAAAAACTGTTTTTT.